The entry below describes one T cell receptor (beta chain). Its antigen remains unknown. MiXCR was run by TCRdb on the reads, yielding one entry per CDR3 protein. In the table there are hundreds of thousands of distinct CDR3 sequences, around 35% of which are singletons. This entry comes from a study of T cell repertoires in cytomegalovirus infection. With 11 bases removed from V and 3 bases from J, the gap between germline ends came to 17 bases. The CDR3 runs to 14 residues. Whole-study findings and limits: CMV-specific TCR beta clonotypes restricted by HLA-C dominated the ex vivo response.

The source was cultured PBMCs, collected from culture after CMV antigen stimulation. The receptor comes from a human donor in good health (CMV status not recorded). Some clones in this sample may be carry-over from other donors' samples. The chain employs TRBV12-3 or TRBV12-4 and TRBJ2-1, with no clear D. The CDR3 DNA reads as TGTGCCTCCTCAATCCGATCCTTCTACAATGAGCAGTTCTTC. Amino acid sequence: CASSIRSFYNEQFF.